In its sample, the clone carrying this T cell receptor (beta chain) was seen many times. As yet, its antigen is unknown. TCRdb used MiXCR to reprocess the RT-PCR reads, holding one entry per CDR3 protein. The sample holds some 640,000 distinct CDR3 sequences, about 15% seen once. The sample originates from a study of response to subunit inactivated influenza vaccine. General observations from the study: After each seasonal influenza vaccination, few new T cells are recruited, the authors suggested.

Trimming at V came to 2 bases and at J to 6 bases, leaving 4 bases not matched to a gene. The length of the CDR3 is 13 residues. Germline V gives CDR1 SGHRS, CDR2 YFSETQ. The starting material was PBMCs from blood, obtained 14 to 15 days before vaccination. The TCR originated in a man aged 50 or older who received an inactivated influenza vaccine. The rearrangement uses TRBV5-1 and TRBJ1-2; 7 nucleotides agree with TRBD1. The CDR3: CASSLYRGDGYTF. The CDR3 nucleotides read TGCGCCAGCAGCTTATACAGGGGTGATGGCTACACCTTC.